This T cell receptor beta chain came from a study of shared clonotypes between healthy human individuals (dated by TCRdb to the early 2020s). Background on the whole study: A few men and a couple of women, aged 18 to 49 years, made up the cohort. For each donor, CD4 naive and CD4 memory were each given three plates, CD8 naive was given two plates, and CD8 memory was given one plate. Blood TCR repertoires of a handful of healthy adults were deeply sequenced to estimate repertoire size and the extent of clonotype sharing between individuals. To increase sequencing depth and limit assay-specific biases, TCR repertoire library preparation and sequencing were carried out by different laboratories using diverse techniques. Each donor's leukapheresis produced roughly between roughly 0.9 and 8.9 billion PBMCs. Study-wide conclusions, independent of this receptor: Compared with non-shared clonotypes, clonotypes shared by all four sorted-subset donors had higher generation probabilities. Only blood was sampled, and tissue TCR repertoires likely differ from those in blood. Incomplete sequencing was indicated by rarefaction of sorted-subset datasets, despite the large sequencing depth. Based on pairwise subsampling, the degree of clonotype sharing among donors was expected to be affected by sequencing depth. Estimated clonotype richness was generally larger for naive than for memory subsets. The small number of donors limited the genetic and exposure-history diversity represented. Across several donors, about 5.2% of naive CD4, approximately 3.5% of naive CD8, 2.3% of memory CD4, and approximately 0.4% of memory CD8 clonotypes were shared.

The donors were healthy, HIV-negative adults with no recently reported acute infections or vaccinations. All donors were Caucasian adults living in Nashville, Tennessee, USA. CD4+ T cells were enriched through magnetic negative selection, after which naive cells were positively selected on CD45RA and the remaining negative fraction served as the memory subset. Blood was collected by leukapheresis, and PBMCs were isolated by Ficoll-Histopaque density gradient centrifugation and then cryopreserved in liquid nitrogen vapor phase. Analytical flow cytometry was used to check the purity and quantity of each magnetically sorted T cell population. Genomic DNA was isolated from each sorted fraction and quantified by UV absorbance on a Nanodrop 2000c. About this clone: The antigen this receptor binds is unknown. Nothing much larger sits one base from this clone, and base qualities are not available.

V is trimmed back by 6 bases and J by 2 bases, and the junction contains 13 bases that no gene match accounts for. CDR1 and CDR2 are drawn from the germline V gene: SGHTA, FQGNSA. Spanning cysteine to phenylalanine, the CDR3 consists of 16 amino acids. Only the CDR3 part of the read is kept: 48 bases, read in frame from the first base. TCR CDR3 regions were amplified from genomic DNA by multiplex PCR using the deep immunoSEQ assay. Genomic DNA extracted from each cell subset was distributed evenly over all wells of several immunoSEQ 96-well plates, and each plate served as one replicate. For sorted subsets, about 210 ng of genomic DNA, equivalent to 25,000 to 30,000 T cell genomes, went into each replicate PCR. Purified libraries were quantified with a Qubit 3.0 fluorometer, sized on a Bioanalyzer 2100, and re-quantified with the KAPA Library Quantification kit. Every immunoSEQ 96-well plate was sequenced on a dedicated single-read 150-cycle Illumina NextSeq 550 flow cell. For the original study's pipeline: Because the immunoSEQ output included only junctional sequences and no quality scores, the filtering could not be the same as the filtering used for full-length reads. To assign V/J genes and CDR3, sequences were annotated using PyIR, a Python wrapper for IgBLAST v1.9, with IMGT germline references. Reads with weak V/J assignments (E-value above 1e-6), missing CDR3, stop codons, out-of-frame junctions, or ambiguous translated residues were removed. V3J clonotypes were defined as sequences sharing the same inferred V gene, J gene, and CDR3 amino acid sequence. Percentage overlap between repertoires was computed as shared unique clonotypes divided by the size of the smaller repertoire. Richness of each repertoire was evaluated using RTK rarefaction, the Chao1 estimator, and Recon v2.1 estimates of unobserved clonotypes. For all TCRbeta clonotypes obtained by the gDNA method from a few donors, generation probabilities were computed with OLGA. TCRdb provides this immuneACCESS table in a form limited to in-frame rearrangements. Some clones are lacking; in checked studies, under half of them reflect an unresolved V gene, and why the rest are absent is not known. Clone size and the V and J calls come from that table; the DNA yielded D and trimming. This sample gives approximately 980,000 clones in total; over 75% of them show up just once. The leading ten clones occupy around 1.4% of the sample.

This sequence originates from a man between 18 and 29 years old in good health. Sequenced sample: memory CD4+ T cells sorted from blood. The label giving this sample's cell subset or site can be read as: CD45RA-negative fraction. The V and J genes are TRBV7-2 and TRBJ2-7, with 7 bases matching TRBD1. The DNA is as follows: TGTGCCAGCAGACCGCGTCCCGGGACAGAGACCTACGAGCAGTACTTC. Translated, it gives CASRPRPGTETYEQYF.